The rows below give T cell receptor beta chains drawn from one sample of a study of blood T cells in healthy people across ages. TCRdb itself ran the 5' RACE reads through MiXCR, one entry per CDR3 protein. Here the sample spans about 1,800,000 distinct CDR3 sequences, approximately 28% being singletons. Sequencing input: blood. The source is a woman younger than 45 in good health. The CDR3 runs from the conserved cysteine through the conserved F or W. Each record gives: CDR3 DNA, CDR3 protein, V gene, D gene, CDR3 length, J gene, clone size. The D gene is left open where the match is weak. Clone sizes are given selectively: once, few, many, or a class where the clone is expanded.

CDR3 DNA: TGTGCCAGCAGTCCCTTCCCGGGATCCTCCTACAATGAGCAGTTCTTC
CDR3 protein: CASSPFPGSSYNEQFF
V gene: TRBV28
D gene: NA
CDR3 length: 16
J gene: TRBJ2-1
clone size: NA

CDR3 DNA: TGCGCCAGCAGCCCCCGGGCTGGCGGGGGGGACACCGGGGAGCTGTTTTTT
CDR3 protein: CASSPRAGGGDTGELFF
V gene: TRBV5-1
D gene: TRBD2
CDR3 length: 17
J gene: TRBJ2-2
clone size: few

CDR3 DNA: TGTGCCACCAGCAGCACCTCTTGGGCTGAAGCTTTCTTT
CDR3 protein: CATSSTSWAEAFF
V gene: TRBV15
D gene: NA
CDR3 length: 13
J gene: TRBJ1-1
clone size: NA

CDR3 DNA: TGTGCCAGCAGGCGGGACAGGGGGCGCACCGGGGAGCTGTTTTTT
CDR3 protein: CASRRDRGRTGELFF
V gene: TRBV12-3/TRBV12-4
D gene: TRBD1
CDR3 length: 15
J gene: TRBJ2-2
clone size: NA

CDR3 DNA: TGTGCCACCAGCAGAGATATAGGATACGAGCAGTACTTC
CDR3 protein: CATSRDIGYEQYF
V gene: TRBV15
D gene: NA
CDR3 length: 13
J gene: TRBJ2-7
clone size: many

CDR3 DNA: TGCGCCAGCAGCGGCCCGGGACAGGGGCTAGGGGAGCTGTTTTTT
CDR3 protein: CASSGPGQGLGELFF
V gene: TRBV5-1
D gene: TRBD1
CDR3 length: 15
J gene: TRBJ2-2
clone size: few

CDR3 DNA: TGTGCCAGCAGCGCAGGCCTTTTGGACAGTAGAGGATACGATGAGCAGTTCTTC
CDR3 protein: CASSAGLLDSRGYDEQFF
V gene: TRBV9
D gene: NA
CDR3 length: 18
J gene: TRBJ2-1
clone size: NA

CDR3 DNA: TGTGCCAGCAGTGAAGGTTGGGGAAGAGCTTTCTTT
CDR3 protein: CASSEGWGRAFF
V gene: TRBV25-1
D gene: NA
CDR3 length: 12
J gene: TRBJ1-1
clone size: NA

CDR3 DNA: TGTGCCAGCAGTTACGGATCCACCCCGCTCTATGGCTACACCTTC
CDR3 protein: CASSYGSTPLYGYTF
V gene: TRBV6-5
D gene: NA
CDR3 length: 15
J gene: TRBJ1-2
clone size: few

CDR3 DNA: TGCGCCAGCAGCTTCAATAGCGGGATTAGCACAGATACGCAGTATTTT
CDR3 protein: CASSFNSGISTDTQYF
V gene: TRBV5-1
D gene: TRBD2
CDR3 length: 16
J gene: TRBJ2-3
clone size: NA

CDR3 DNA: TGTGCCAGCAGCCAGACTAGCGGGTACCAAGAGACCCAGTACTTC
CDR3 protein: CASSQTSGYQETQYF
V gene: TRBV11-2
D gene: TRBD2
CDR3 length: 15
J gene: TRBJ2-5
clone size: NA

CDR3 DNA: TGCAGTGCCGGTCGTGTGGGGCAGCCCCAGCATTTT
CDR3 protein: CSAGRVGQPQHF
V gene: TRBV20-1
D gene: NA
CDR3 length: 12
J gene: TRBJ1-5
clone size: NA

CDR3 DNA: TGCGCCTGCAACACAGGGAACGAGCAGTACTTC
CDR3 protein: CACNTGNEQYF
V gene: TRBV5-1
D gene: NA
CDR3 length: 11
J gene: TRBJ2-7
clone size: few

CDR3 DNA: TGTGCCAGCAGCTTAGTATCAGGGGCTATGAATGAGCAGTTCTTC
CDR3 protein: CASSLVSGAMNEQFF
V gene: TRBV7-3
D gene: NA
CDR3 length: 15
J gene: TRBJ2-1
clone size: NA

CDR3 DNA: TGTGCCAGCCGCTACTCCAGGGAAGGCAATTCACCCCTCCACTTT
CDR3 protein: CASRYSREGNSPLHF
V gene: TRBV6-5
D gene: NA
CDR3 length: 15
J gene: TRBJ1-6
clone size: many

CDR3 DNA: TGTGCCAGTAGTATAGACCCTCCGGGAGGGGCCAACGTCCTGACTTTC
CDR3 protein: CASSIDPPGGANVLTF
V gene: TRBV19
D gene: NA
CDR3 length: 16
J gene: TRBJ2-6
clone size: few

CDR3 DNA: TGCAGTGCTAGGCGGACAGATTACCAGCCCCAGCATTTT
CDR3 protein: CSARRTDYQPQHF
V gene: TRBV20-1
D gene: NA
CDR3 length: 13
J gene: TRBJ1-5
clone size: many

CDR3 DNA: TGTGCCAGCAGCCCGGACATGCTCTCTCAGCATTTT
CDR3 protein: CASSPDMLSQHF
V gene: TRBV7-8
D gene: NA
CDR3 length: 12
J gene: TRBJ1-5
clone size: NA

CDR3 DNA: TGTGCCACCAGCAGAGATCCAGACAGCTCTGGGGCCAACGTCCTGACTTTC
CDR3 protein: CATSRDPDSSGANVLTF
V gene: TRBV15
D gene: NA
CDR3 length: 17
J gene: TRBJ2-6
clone size: few

CDR3 DNA: TGCAGCGTTGAAGAACGACTAAACTATGGCTACACCTTC
CDR3 protein: CSVEERLNYGYTF
V gene: TRBV29-1
D gene: NA
CDR3 length: 13
J gene: TRBJ1-2
clone size: few

CDR3 DNA: TGTGCCAGCAGTGAAGCCGCAGGCGGTCAAGAGACCCAGTACTTC
CDR3 protein: CASSEAAGGQETQYF
V gene: TRBV25-1
D gene: NA
CDR3 length: 15
J gene: TRBJ2-5
clone size: few

CDR3 DNA: TGCAGCTTTAGCGGGAGGTACAATGAGCAGTTCTTC
CDR3 protein: CSFSGRYNEQFF
V gene: TRBV20-1
D gene: TRBD2
CDR3 length: 12
J gene: TRBJ2-1
clone size: few

CDR3 DNA: TGTGCCAGCAGCTCGAAGCCTAGCGGGTTGGATGAGCAGTTCTTC
CDR3 protein: CASSSKPSGLDEQFF
V gene: TRBV7-9
D gene: TRBD2
CDR3 length: 15
J gene: TRBJ2-1
clone size: many

CDR3 DNA: TGTGCCAGCAGCCCGCGACTAGCGGGGAGCCAGTACCAAGAGACCCAGTACTTC
CDR3 protein: CASSPRLAGSQYQETQYF
V gene: TRBV7-2
D gene: TRBD2
CDR3 length: 18
J gene: TRBJ2-5
clone size: few

CDR3 DNA: TGCAGTGCCATAGACAGGGGGGATCAGCCCCAGCATTTT
CDR3 protein: CSAIDRGDQPQHF
V gene: TRBV20-1
D gene: TRBD1
CDR3 length: 13
J gene: TRBJ1-5
clone size: few

CDR3 DNA: TGTGCCAGCAGACCTAGGCGCACAGATACGCAGTATTTT
CDR3 protein: CASRPRRTDTQYF
V gene: TRBV7-6
D gene: NA
CDR3 length: 13
J gene: TRBJ2-3
clone size: NA

CDR3 DNA: TGTGCCATTCCGAGGGCCAACAGCTCTGGGGCCAACGTCCTGACTTTC
CDR3 protein: CAIPRANSSGANVLTF
V gene: TRBV10-3
D gene: NA
CDR3 length: 16
J gene: TRBJ2-6
clone size: NA

CDR3 DNA: TGTGCCAGCAGCAGGACTAGCGGGGGGGCTTCTGGGGCCAACGTCCTGACTTTC
CDR3 protein: CASSRTSGGASGANVLTF
V gene: TRBV7-2
D gene: TRBD2
CDR3 length: 18
J gene: TRBJ2-6
clone size: NA

CDR3 DNA: TGCAGCGTTGGGTCTTACGGAAACACCATATATTTT
CDR3 protein: CSVGSYGNTIYF
V gene: TRBV29-1
D gene: NA
CDR3 length: 12
J gene: TRBJ1-3
clone size: once

CDR3 DNA: TGTGTCAGCAGCTTGGCAGAGGGGTATACGCAGTATTTT
CDR3 protein: CVSSLAEGYTQYF
V gene: TRBV5-5
D gene: NA
CDR3 length: 13
J gene: TRBJ2-3
clone size: once

CDR3 DNA: TGTGCCAGCAGCGTAATGACCCAGTACTTC
CDR3 protein: CASSVMTQYF
V gene: TRBV9
D gene: NA
CDR3 length: 10
J gene: TRBJ2-5
clone size: many

CDR3 DNA: TGTGCCAGCAGCTACCGGGCCCAGGGTTCACCCCTCCACTTT
CDR3 protein: CASSYRAQGSPLHF
V gene: TRBV5-6
D gene: NA
CDR3 length: 14
J gene: TRBJ1-6
clone size: once

CDR3 DNA: TGTGCCAGCTCACCCGTTCCCGCGAAAGAGCAGTACTTC
CDR3 protein: CASSPVPAKEQYF
V gene: TRBV18
D gene: NA
CDR3 length: 13
J gene: TRBJ2-7
clone size: few

CDR3 DNA: TGCAGTGCTAGAGAGACGGGGACTAGCGTGTACTTC
CDR3 protein: CSARETGTSVYF
V gene: TRBV20-1
D gene: TRBD2
CDR3 length: 12
J gene: TRBJ2-5
clone size: NA

CDR3 DNA: TGCAGCGTTGAATACAGGGCCAACTATGGCTACACCTTC
CDR3 protein: CSVEYRANYGYTF
V gene: TRBV29-1
D gene: NA
CDR3 length: 13
J gene: TRBJ1-2
clone size: NA

CDR3 DNA: TGCAGTGCATCCGCTGGGTACTTTGGGAGTAATCAGCCCCAGCATTTT
CDR3 protein: CSASAGYFGSNQPQHF
V gene: TRBV20-1
D gene: NA
CDR3 length: 16
J gene: TRBJ1-5
clone size: many

CDR3 DNA: TGTGCCAGCAGTGGTGGACAACATTACAATGAGCAGTTCTTC
CDR3 protein: CASSGGQHYNEQFF
V gene: TRBV6-1
D gene: NA
CDR3 length: 14
J gene: TRBJ2-1
clone size: NA

CDR3 DNA: TGCGCCAGCAGCCACTTACTTCGGTCTCCCCAGGGGAACACGGAAGCTTTCTTT
CDR3 protein: CASSHLLRSPQGNTEAFF
V gene: TRBV4-1
D gene: NA
CDR3 length: 18
J gene: TRBJ1-1
clone size: NA

CDR3 DNA: TGTGCCAGCACCTCACCGAGACAGAGCACAGATACGCAGTATTTT
CDR3 protein: CASTSPRQSTDTQYF
V gene: TRBV2
D gene: NA
CDR3 length: 15
J gene: TRBJ2-3
clone size: NA

CDR3 DNA: TGTGCCAGCAGCCCCGAGATGGAGACCCAGTACTTC
CDR3 protein: CASSPEMETQYF
V gene: TRBV11-2
D gene: NA
CDR3 length: 12
J gene: TRBJ2-5
clone size: few

CDR3 DNA: TGCAGCGTCGCCTTGAGGGCCAAAAACATTCAGTACTTC
CDR3 protein: CSVALRAKNIQYF
V gene: TRBV29-1
D gene: NA
CDR3 length: 13
J gene: TRBJ2-4
clone size: many